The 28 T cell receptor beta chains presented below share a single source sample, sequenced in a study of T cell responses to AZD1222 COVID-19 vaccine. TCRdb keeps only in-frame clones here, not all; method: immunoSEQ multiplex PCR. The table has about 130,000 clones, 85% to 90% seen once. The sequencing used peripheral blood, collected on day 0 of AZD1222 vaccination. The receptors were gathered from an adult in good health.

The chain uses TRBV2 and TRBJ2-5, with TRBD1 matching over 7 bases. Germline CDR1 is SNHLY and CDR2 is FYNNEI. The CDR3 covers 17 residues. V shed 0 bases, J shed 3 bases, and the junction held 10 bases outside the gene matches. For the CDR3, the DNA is TGTGCCAGCAGTGAAGCCCCAGCTCGGACAGGAGAAGAGACCCAGTACTTC. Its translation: CASSEAPARTGEETQYF.

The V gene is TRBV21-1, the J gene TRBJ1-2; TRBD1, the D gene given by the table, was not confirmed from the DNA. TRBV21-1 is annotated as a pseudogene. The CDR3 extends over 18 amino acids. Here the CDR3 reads CASSKCQDSRYPNYGYTF. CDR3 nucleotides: TGTGCCAGCAGCAAATGTCAGGACAGTAGATACCCTAACTATGGCTACACCTTC.

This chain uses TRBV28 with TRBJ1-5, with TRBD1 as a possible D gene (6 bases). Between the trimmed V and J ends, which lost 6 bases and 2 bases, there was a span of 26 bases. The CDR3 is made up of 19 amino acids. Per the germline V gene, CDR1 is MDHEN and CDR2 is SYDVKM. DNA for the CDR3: TGTGCCAGCAGCCCTTATGGGCTAGGGGGGCGCGACGGCAATCAGCCCCAGCATTTT. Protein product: CASSPYGLGGRDGNQPQHF.

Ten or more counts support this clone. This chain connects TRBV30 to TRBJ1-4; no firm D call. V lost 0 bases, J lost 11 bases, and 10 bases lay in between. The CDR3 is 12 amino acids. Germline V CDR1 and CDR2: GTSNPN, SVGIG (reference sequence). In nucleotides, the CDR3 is TGTGCCTGGAGTGTACAATCCAGCAAACTGTTTTTT. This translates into CAWSVQSSKLFF.

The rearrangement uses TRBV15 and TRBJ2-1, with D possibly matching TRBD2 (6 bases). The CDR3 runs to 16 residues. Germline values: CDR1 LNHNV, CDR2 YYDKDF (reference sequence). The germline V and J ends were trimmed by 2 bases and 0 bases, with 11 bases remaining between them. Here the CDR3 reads CATSRRTGGSYNEQFF. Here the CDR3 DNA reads TGTGCCACCAGCAGAAGAACCGGGGGCTCCTACAATGAGCAGTTCTTC.

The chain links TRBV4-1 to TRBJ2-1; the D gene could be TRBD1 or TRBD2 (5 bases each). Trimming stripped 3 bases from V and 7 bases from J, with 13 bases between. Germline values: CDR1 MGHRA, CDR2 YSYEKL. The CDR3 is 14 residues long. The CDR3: CASSQPGPTNEQFF. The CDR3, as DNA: TGCGCCAGCAGCCAGCCGGGACCGACGAATGAGCAGTTCTTC.

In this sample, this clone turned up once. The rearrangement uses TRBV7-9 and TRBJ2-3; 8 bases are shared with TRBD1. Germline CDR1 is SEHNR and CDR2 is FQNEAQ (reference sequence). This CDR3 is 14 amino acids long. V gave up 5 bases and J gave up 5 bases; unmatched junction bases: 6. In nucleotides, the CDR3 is TGTGCCAGCAGCCCAACAGGGGGTGAAGATACGCAGTATTTT. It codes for CASSPTGGEDTQYF.

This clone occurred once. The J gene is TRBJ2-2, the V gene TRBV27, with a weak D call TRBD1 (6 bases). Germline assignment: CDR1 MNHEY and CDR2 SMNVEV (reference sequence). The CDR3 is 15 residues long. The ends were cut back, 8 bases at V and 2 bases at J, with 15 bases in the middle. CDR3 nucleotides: TGTGCCAGCCTCATCAGTGGGACAAACACCGGGGAGCTGTTTTTT. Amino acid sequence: CASLISGTNTGELFF.

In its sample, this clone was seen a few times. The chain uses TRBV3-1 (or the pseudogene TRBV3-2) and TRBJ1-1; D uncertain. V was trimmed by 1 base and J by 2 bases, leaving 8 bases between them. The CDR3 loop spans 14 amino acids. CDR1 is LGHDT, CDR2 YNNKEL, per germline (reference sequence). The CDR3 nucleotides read TGTGCCAGCAGCCAAGTGTTTTCAAACACTGAAGCTTTCTTT. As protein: CASSQVFSNTEAFF.

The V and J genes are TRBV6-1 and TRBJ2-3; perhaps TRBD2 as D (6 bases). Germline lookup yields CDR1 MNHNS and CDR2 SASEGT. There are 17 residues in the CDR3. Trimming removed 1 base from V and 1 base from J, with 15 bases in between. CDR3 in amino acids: CASSEVGGIARTDTQYF. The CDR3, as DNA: TGTGCCAGCAGTGAAGTTGGGGGGATTGCTCGCACAGATACGCAGTATTTT.

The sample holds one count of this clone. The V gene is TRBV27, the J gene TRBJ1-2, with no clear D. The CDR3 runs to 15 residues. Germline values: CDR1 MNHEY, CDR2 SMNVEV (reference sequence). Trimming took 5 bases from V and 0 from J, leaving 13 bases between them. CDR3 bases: TGTGCCAGCAGTCCGCGGGCAGTCGCTAACTATGGCTACACCTTC. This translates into CASSPRAVANYGYTF.

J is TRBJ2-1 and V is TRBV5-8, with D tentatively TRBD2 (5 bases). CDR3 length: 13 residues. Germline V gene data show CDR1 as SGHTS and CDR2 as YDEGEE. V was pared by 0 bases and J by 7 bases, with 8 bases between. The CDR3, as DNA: TGTGCCAGCAGCTTGGTACGGGGTAATGAGCAGTTCTTC. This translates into CASSLVRGNEQFF.

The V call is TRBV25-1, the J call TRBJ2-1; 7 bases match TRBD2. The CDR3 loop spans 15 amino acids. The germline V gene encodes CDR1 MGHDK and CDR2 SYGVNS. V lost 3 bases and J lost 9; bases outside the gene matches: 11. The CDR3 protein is CASSDPEGGVGEQFF. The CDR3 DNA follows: TGTGCCAGCAGTGATCCAGAGGGAGGGGTGGGTGAGCAGTTCTTC.

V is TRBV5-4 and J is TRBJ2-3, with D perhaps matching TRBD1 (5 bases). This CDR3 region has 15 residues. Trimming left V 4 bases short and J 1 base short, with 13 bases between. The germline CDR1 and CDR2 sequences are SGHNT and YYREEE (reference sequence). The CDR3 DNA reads TGTGCCAGCAGCCACGACAGACCCCGCACAGATACGCAGTATTTT. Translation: CASSHDRPRTDTQYF.

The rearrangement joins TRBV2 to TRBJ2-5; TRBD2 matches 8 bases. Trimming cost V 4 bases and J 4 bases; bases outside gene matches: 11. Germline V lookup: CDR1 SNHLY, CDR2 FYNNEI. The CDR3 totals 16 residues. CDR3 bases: TGTGCCAGCAGTGCACTCCGACTCCGGGGGGGAGAGACCCAGTACTTC. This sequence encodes CASSALRLRGGETQYF.

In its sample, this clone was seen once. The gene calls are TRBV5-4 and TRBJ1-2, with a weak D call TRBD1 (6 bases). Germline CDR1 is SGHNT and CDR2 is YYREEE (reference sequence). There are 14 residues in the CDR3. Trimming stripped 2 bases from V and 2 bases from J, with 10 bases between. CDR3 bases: TGTGCCAGCAGCTTAAACGGACAGAACTATGGCTACACCTTC. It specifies CASSLNGQNYGYTF.

In DNA, the CDR3 is TGTGCCAGCAGTGAATTTGACAGTAATTCACCCCTCCACTTT. Translation gives CASSEFDSNSPLHF. The rearrangement uses TRBV25-1 and TRBJ1-6; a possible D gene is TRBD1 (5 bases). The germline V gene has CDR1 MGHDK and CDR2 SYGVNS. The CDR3 spans 14 residues. V lost 1 base and J lost 6, with 7 bases in between.

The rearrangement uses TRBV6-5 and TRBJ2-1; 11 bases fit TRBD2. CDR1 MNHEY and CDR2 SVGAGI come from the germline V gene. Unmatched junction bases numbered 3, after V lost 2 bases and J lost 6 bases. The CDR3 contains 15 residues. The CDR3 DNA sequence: TGTGCCAGCAGTTACACTAGCGGGAGATTCAATGAGCAGTTCTTC. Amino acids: CASSYTSGRFNEQFF.

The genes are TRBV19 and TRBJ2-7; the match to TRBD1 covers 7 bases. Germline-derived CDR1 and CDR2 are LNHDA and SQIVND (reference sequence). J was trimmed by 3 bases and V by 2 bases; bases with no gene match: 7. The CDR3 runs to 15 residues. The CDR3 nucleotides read TGTGCCAGTAGTATAAGTTTTCAGGGGGACTACGAGCAGTACTTC. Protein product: CASSISFQGDYEQYF.

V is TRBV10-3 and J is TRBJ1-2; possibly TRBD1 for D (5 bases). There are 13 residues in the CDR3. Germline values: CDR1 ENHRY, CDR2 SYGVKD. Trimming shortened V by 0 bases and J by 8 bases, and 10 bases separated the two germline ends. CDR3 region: CAISESGDGGYTF. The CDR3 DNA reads TGTGCCATCAGTGAGTCAGGGGATGGCGGCTACACCTTC.

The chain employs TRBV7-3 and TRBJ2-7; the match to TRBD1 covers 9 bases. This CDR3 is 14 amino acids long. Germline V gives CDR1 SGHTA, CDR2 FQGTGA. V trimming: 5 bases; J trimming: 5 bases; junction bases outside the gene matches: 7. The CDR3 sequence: CASSPDRGADEQYF. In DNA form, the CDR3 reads TGTGCCAGCAGCCCGGACAGGGGTGCCGACGAGCAGTACTTC.

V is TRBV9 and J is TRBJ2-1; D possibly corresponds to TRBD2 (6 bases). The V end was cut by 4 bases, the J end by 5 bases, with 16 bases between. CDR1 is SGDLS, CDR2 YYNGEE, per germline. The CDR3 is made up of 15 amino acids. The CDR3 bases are TGTGCCAGCAGCACCCATAGCGGAAGAAACAATGAGCAGTTCTTC. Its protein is CASSTHSGRNNEQFF. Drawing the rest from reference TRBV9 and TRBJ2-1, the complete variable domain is DSGVTQTPKHLITATGQRVTLRCSPRSGDLSVYWYQQSLDQGLQFLIQYYNGEERAKGNILERFSAQQFPDLHSELNLSSLELGDSALYFCASSTHSGRNNEQFFGPGTRLTVL.

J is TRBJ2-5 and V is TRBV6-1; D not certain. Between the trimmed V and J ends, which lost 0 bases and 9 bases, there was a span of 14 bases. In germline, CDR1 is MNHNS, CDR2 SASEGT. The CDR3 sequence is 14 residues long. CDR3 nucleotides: TGTGCCAGCAGTGAAGCGCTTCTGGTCCGGGCCCAGTACTTC. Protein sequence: CASSEALLVRAQYF.

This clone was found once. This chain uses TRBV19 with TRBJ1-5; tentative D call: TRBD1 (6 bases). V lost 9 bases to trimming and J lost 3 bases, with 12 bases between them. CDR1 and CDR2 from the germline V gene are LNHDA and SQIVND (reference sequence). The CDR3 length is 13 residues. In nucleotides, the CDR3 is TGTGCCAGCAAAACAGGGCCCAATCAGCCCCAGCATTTT. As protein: CASKTGPNQPQHF.

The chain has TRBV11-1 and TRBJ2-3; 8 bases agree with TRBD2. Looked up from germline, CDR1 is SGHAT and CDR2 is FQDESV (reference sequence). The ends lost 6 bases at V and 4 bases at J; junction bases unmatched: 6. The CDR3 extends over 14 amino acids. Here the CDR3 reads CASSEREGADTQYF. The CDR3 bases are TGTGCCAGCAGTGAACGGGAGGGCGCAGATACGCAGTATTTT.

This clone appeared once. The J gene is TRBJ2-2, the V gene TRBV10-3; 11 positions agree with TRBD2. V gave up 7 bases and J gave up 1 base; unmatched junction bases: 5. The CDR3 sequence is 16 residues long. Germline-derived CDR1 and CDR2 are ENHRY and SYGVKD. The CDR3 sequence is CAINGGTSGNTGELFF. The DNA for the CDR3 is TGTGCCATCAACGGTGGGACTAGCGGGAACACCGGGGAGCTGTTTTTT.

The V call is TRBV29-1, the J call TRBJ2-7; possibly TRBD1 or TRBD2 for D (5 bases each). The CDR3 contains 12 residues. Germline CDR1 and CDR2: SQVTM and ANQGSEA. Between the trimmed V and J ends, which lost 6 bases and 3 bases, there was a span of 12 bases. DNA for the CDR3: TGCAGCGTGGTCGGTGGGGGCTACGAGCAGTACTTC. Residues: CSVVGGGYEQYF.

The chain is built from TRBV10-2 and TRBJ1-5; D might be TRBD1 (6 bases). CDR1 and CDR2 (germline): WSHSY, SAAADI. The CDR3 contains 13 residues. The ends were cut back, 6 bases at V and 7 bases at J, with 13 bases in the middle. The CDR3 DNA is TGCGCCAGCAGGGATACAGGGTGGCAGCCCCAGCATTTT. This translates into CASRDTGWQPQHF.